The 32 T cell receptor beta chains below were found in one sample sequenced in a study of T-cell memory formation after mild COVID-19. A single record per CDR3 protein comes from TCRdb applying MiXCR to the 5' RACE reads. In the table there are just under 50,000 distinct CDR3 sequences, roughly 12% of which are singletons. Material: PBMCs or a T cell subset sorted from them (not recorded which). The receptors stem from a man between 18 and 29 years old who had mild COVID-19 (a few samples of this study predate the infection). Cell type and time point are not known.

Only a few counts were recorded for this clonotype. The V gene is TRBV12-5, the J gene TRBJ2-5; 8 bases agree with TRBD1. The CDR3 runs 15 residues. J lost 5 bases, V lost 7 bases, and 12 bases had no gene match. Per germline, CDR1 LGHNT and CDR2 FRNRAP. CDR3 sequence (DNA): TGTGCTAGTGCCCGAAGGGGACAGGTGGGGGAGACCCAGTACTTC. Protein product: CASARRGQVGETQYF. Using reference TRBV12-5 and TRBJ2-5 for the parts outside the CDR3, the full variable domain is DARVTQTPRHKVTEMGQEVTMRCQPILGHNTVFWYRQTMMQGLELLAYFRNRAPLDDSGMPKDRFSAEMPDATLATLKIQPSEPRDSAVYFCASARRGQVGETQYFGPGTRLLVL.

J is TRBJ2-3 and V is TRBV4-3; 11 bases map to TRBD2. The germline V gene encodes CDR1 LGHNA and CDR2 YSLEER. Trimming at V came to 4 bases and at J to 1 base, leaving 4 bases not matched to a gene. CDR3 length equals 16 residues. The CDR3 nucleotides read TGCGCCAGCAGCCCGGGACTAGCGGACCGCACAGATACGCAGTATTTT. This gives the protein CASSPGLADRTDTQYF.

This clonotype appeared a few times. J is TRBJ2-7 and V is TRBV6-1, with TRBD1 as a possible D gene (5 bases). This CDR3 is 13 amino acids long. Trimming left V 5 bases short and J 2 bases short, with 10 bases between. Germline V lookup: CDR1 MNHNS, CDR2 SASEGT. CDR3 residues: CASSSQGAYEQYV. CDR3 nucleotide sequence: TGTGCCAGCAGTTCGCAGGGCGCCTACGAGCAGTACGTC.

The CDR3 loop is CASSPWGVPTEAFF. The CDR3 DNA follows: TGTGCCAGCAGTCCCTGGGGGGTCCCCACTGAAGCTTTCTTT. The chain carries TRBV12-3 or TRBV12-4 and TRBJ1-1; D is possibly TRBD1 (5 bases). Deletions cut 5 bases from V and 4 bases from J, with 14 bases between. This CDR3 has 14 residues.

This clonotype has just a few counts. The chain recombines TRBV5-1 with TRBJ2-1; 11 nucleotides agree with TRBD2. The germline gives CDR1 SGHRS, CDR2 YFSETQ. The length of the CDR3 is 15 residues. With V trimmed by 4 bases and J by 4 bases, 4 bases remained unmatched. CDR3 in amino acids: CASSAGTSGYNEQFF. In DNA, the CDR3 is TGCGCCAGCAGCGCCGGGACTAGCGGTTACAATGAGCAGTTCTTC.

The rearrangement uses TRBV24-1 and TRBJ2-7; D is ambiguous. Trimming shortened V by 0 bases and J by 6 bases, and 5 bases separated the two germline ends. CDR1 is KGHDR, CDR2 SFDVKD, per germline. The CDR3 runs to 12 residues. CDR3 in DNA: TGTGCCACCAGTGATTTGCGCGGCGAGCAGTACTTC. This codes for CATSDLRGEQYF.

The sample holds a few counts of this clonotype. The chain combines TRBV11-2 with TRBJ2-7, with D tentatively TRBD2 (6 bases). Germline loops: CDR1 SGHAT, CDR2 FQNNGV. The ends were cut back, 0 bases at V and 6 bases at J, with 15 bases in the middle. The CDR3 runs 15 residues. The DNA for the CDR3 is TGTGCCAGCAGCTTAGAGGGACTCCCCTGCCGCGAGCAGTACGTC. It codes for CASSLEGLPCREQYV.

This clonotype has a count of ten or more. CDR3 region: CASSIGGLDTQYF. The DNA of the CDR3 is TGTGCCAGCAGTATCGGGGGGCTGGATACGCAGTATTTT. The V call is TRBV27, the J call TRBJ2-3, with a weak D call TRBD2 (7 bases). CDR3 length: 13 amino acids. Deletions cut 5 bases from V and 6 bases from J, with 12 bases between. Germline values: CDR1 MNHEY, CDR2 SMNVEV (reference sequence).

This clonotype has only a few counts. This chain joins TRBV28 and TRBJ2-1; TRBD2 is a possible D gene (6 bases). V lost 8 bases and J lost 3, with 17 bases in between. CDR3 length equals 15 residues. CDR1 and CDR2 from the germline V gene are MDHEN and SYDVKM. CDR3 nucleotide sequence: TGTGCCAGCTGGGGGGATCGAAAACTCTACAATGAGCAGTTCTTC. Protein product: CASWGDRKLYNEQFF.

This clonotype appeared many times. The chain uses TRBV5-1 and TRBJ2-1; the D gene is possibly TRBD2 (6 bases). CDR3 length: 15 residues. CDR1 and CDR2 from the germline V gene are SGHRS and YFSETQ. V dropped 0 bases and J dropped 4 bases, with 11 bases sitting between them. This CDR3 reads CASSLALAEYNEQFF. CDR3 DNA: TGCGCCAGCAGCTTGGCTTTAGCGGAATACAATGAGCAGTTCTTC.

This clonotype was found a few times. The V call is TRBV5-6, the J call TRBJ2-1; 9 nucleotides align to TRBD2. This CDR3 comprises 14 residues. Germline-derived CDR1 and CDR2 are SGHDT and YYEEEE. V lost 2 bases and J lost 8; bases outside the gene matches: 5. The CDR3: CASSLVAGVHEQFF. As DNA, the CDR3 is TGTGCCAGCAGCTTAGTAGCGGGGGTACATGAGCAGTTCTTC.

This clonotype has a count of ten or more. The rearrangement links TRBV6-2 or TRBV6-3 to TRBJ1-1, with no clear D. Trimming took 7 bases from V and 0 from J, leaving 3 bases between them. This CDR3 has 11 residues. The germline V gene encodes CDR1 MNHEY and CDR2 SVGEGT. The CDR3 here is CASTLNTEAFF. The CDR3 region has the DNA TGTGCCAGCACCTTGAACACTGAAGCTTTCTTT.

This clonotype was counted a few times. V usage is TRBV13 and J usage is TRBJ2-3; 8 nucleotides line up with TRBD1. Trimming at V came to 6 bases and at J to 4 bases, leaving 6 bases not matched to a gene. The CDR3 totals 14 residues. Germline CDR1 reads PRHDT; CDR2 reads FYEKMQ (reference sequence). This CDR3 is CASSMTGEADTQYF. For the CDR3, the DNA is TGTGCCAGCAGTATGACAGGGGAGGCAGATACGCAGTATTTT. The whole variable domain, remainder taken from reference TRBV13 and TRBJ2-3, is AAGVIQSPRHLIKEKRETATLKCYPIPRHDTVYWYQQGPGQDPQFLISFYEKMQSDKGSIPDRFSAQQFSDYHSELNMSSLELGDSALYFCASSMTGEADTQYFGPGTRLTVL.

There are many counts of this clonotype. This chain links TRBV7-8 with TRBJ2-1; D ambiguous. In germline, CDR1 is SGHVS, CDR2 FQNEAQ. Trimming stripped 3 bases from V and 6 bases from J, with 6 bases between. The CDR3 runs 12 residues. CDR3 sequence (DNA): TGTGCCAGCAGCTTCGGCCCCAATGAGCAGTTCTTC. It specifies CASSFGPNEQFF.

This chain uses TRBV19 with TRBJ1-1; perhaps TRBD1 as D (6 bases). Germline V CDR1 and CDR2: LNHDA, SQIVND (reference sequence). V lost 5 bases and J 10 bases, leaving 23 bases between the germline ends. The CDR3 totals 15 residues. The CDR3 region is CASSWLRAGQTGAFF. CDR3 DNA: TGTGCCAGTAGTTGGTTGCGAGCGGGACAAACCGGAGCTTTCTTT.

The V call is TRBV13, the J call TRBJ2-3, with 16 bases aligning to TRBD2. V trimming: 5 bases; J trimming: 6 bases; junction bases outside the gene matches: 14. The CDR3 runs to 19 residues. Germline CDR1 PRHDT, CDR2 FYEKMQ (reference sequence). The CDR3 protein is CASSHGTSGGATQRDTQYF. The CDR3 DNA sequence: TGTGCCAGCAGCCACGGGACTAGCGGGGGGGCCACTCAGAGGGATACGCAGTATTTT. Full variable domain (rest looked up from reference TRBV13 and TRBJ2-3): AAGVIQSPRHLIKEKRETATLKCYPIPRHDTVYWYQQGPGQDPQFLISFYEKMQSDKGSIPDRFSAQQFSDYHSELNMSSLELGDSALYFCASSHGTSGGATQRDTQYFGPGTRLTVL.

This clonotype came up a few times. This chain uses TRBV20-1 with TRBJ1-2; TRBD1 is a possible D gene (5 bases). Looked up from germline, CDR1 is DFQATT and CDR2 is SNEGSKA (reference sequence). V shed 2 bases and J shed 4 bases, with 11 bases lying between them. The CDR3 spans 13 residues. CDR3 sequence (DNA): TGCAGTGCTAGATCAGGGCTGGGCTATGGCTACACCTTC. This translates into CSARSGLGYGYTF.

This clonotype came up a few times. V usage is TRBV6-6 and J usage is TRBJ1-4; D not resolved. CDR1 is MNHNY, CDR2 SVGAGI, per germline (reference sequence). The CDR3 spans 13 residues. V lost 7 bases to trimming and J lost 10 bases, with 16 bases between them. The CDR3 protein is CASNYDILGKLFF. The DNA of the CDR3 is TGTGCCAGCAACTACGACATTCTTGGAAAACTGTTTTTT.

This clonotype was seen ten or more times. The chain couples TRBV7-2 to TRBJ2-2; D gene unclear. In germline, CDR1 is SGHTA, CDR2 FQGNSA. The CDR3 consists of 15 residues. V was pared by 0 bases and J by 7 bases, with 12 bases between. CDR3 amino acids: CASSLAASEGGELFF. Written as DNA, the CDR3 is TGTGCCAGCAGCTTAGCGGCCAGCGAAGGCGGGGAGCTGTTTTTT.

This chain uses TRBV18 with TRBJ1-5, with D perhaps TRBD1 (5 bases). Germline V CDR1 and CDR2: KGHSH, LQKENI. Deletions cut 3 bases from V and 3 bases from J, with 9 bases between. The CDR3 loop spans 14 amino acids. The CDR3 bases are TGTGCCAGCTCACCGGGGACCTACAATCAGCCCCAGCATTTT. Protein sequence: CASSPGTYNQPQHF.

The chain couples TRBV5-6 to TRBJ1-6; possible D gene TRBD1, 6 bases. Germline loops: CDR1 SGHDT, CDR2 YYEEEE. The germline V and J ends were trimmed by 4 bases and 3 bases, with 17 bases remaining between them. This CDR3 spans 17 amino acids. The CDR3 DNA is TGTGCCAGCAGCCTTAGAGACAGGAGACTCTATAATTCACCCCTCCACTTT. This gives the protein CASSLRDRRLYNSPLHF.

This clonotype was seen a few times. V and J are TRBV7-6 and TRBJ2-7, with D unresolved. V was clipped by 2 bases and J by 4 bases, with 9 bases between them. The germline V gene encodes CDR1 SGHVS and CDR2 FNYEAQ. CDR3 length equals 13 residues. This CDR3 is CASSLKMSYEQYF. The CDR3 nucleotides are TGTGCCAGCAGCTTAAAAATGTCGTACGAGCAGTACTTC.

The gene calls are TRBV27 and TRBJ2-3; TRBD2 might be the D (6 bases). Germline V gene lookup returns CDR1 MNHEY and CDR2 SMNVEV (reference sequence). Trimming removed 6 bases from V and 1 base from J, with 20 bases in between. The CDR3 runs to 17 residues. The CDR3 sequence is CASSLRSGLGGTDTQYF. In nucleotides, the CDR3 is TGTGCCAGCAGCCTACGCTCGGGACTCGGGGGCACAGATACGCAGTATTTT.

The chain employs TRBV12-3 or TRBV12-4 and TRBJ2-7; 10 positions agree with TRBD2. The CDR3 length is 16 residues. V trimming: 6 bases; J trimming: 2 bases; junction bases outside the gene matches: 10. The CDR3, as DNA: TGTGCCAGCAGCCTAAGGAGCGGGGGGGCGCCCTACGAGCAGTACTTC. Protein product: CASSLRSGGAPYEQYF.

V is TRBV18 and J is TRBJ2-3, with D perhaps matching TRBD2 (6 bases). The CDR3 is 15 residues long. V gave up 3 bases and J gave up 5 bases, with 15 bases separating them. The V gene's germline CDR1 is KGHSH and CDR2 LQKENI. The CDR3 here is CASSPIRGWIDTQYF. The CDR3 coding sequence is TGTGCCAGCTCACCGATACGGGGGTGGATAGATACGCAGTATTTT. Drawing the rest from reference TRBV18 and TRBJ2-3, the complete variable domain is NAGVMQNPRHLVRRRGQEARLRCSPMKGHSHVYWYRQLPEEGLKFMVYLQKENIIDESGMPKERFSAEFPKEGPSILRIQQVVRGDSAAYFCASSPIRGWIDTQYFGPGTRLTVL.

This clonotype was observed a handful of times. CDR3 bases: TGCGCCAGCAGCGAGAGACAGGGCTTAGCCAAAAACATTCAGTACTTC. This sequence encodes CASSERQGLAKNIQYF. The chain is built from TRBV5-1 and TRBJ2-4; TRBD1 agrees at 7 bases. Germline CDR1 and CDR2: SGHRS and YFSETQ. V dropped 4 bases and J dropped 0; count of bases not matched to a gene: 7. CDR3 length: 16 residues.

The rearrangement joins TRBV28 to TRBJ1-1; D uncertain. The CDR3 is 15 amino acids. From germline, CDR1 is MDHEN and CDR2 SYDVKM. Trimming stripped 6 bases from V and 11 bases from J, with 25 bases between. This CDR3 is CASRPGGLERLTAFF. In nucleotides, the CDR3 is TGTGCCAGCAGACCTGGTGGACTGGAACGTCTGACGGCTTTCTTT.

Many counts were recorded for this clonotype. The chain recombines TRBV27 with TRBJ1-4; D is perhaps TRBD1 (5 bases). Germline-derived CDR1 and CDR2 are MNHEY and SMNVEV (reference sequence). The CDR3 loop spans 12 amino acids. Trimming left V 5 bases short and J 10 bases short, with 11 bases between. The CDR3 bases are TGTGCCAGCAGTCAAGTCGGGGGAAAACTGTTTTTT. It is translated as CASSQVGGKLFF.

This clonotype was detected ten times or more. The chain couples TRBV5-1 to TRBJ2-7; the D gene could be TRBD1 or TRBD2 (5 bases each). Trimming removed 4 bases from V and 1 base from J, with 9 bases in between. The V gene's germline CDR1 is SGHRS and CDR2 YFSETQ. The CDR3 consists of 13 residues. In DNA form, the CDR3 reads TGCGCCAGCAGCCGGGACGGTTCCTACGAGCAGTACTTC. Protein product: CASSRDGSYEQYF.

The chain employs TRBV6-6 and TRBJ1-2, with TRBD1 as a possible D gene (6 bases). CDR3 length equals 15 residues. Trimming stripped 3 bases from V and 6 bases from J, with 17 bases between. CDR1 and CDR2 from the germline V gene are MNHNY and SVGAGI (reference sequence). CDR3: CASSYLYRELDGYTF. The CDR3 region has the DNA TGTGCCAGCAGTTATCTGTACAGGGAATTGGATGGCTACACCTTC.

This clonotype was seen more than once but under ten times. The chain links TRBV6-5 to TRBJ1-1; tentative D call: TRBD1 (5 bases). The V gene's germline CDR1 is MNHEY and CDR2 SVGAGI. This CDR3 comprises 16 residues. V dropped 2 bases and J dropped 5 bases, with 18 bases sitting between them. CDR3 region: CASSYRGGVGATEAFF. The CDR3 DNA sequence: TGTGCCAGCAGTTACCGGGGGGGGGTAGGTGCTACTGAAGCTTTCTTT.

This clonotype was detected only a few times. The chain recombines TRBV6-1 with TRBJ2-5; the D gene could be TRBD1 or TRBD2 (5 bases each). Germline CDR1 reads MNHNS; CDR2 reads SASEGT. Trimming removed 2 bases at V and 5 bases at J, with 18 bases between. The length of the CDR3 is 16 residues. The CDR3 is CASSEIPNQGRETQYF. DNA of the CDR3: TGTGCCAGCAGTGAAATTCCTAATCAGGGACGGGAGACCCAGTACTTC.